One sample yielded the 27 T cell receptor beta chains listed below, sequenced in a study of sequential checkpoint blockade in melanoma. The assay was immunoSEQ multiplex PCR, and TCRdb's table has in-frame clones only and misses some. There are about 10,000 clones in the sample; approximately 71% occur only once, and about 12% lies in the top ten. The treatment here: randomized to nivolumab then ipilimumab (arm A) or the reverse (arm B). Sequenced material: CD8+ T cells sorted from blood (inferred from file names), taken from a patient given nivolumab and ipilimumab in sequence. These receptors came from a human donor with melanoma.

The V and J genes are TRBV6-5 and TRBJ1-3; 10 nucleotides agree with TRBD1. Germline lookup yields CDR1 MNHEY and CDR2 SVGAGI. The CDR3 contains 15 residues. The V segment lost 2 bases and the J segment 4 bases; nucleotides outside the gene matches: 2. The CDR3 spells CASSYRTGGGNTIYF. The CDR3 DNA reads as TGTGCCAGCAGTTACCGGACAGGGGGAGGAAACACCATATATTTT.

In its sample, this clone was seen a few times. This chain joins TRBV9 and TRBJ1-2, with a possible D match to TRBD1 (5 bases). V gave up 4 bases and J gave up 3 bases, with 13 bases separating them. CDR3 length: 14 amino acids. Germline assignment: CDR1 SGDLS and CDR2 YYNGEE. The CDR3 reads CASSTPGLYYGYTF. The CDR3 DNA follows: TGTGCCAGCAGCACTCCGGGACTCTACTATGGCTACACCTTC. Full variable domain (outside the CDR3, taken from reference TRBV9 and TRBJ1-2): DSGVTQTPKHLITATGQRVTLRCSPRSGDLSVYWYQQSLDQGLQFLIQYYNGEERAKGNILERFSAQQFPDLHSELNLSSLELGDSALYFCASSTPGLYYGYTFGSGTRLTVV.

The sample holds one count of this clone. V gene TRBV19 combines with J gene TRBJ2-1, with 9 bases identical to TRBD1. Per the germline V gene, CDR1 is LNHDA and CDR2 is SQIVND (reference sequence). With V trimmed by 5 bases and J by 5 bases, 10 bases remained unmatched. The CDR3 has 16 residues. CDR3 in amino acids: CASSATGGSYHNEQFF. The CDR3 DNA sequence: TGTGCCAGTAGTGCCACAGGGGGCTCCTATCACAATGAGCAGTTCTTC. The complete variable domain, with remaining parts taken from reference TRBV19 and TRBJ2-1, reads DGGITQSPKYLFRKEGQNVTLSCEQNLNHDAMYWYRQDPGQGLRLIYYSQIVNDFQKGDIAEGYSVSREKKESFPLTVTSAQKNPTAFYLCASSATGGSYHNEQFFGPGTRLTVL.

V and J are TRBV6-1 and TRBJ2-1; 10 nucleotides align to TRBD2. CDR1 is MNHNS and CDR2 is SASEGT in the germline V gene. This CDR3 contains 17 residues. Losses at the gene ends were 1 base for V and 8 bases for J; bases not matched to a gene: 11. Here the CDR3 reads CASSEDLASGSIDEQFF. In DNA, the CDR3 is TGTGCCAGCAGTGAAGATCTGGCTAGCGGGAGTATAGATGAGCAGTTCTTC.

The gene calls are TRBV27 and TRBJ2-3, with 7 bases fitting TRBD1. The CDR3 spans 15 residues. CDR1 MNHEY and CDR2 SMNVEV come from the germline V gene (reference sequence). V gave up 4 bases and J gave up 0 bases; unmatched junction bases: 4. The CDR3 region has the DNA TGTGCCAGCAGTTCCTGGACAGGTAGCACAGATACGCAGTATTTT. Translated: CASSSWTGSTDTQYF.

The chain recombines TRBV19 with TRBJ2-2; possibly TRBD2 for D (6 bases). Trimming took off 7 bases at V and 7 bases at J, with 13 bases between the two ends. The CDR3 sequence is 13 residues long. In germline, CDR1 is LNHDA, CDR2 SQIVND (reference sequence). The CDR3 DNA is TGTGCCAGTACCTTGTCGGGGGTCGGGGAGCTGTTTTTT. It encodes CASTLSGVGELFF.

This clone appeared a few times. The chain has TRBV19 and TRBJ2-3; D possibly corresponds to TRBD2 (5 bases). Trimming shortened V by 3 bases and J by 1 base, and 5 bases separated the two germline ends. CDR1 is LNHDA, CDR2 SQIVND, per germline (reference sequence). The length of the CDR3 is 13 residues. The DNA for the CDR3 is TGTGCCAGTAGTATCGGGGGCACAGATACGCAGTATTTT. It specifies CASSIGGTDTQYF.

This clone ranks as medium-sized. The V call is TRBV7-9, the J call TRBJ1-2, with D hard to call. Per the germline V gene, CDR1 is SEHNR and CDR2 is FQNEAQ (reference sequence). The CDR3 loop spans 13 amino acids. V lost 7 bases to trimming and J lost 0 bases, with 9 bases between them. The CDR3 DNA reads as TGTGCCAGCACCCTAGAGACTAACTATGGCTACACCTTC. Encoded protein: CASTLETNYGYTF.

The rearrangement uses TRBV4-1 and TRBJ1-2; perhaps TRBD1 as D (6 bases). The CDR3 spans 15 residues. Germline V lookup: CDR1 MGHRA, CDR2 YSYEKL. Trimming took off 1 base at V and 3 bases at J, with 12 bases between the two ends. The CDR3 spells CASSQVQGGYYGYTF. As DNA, the CDR3 is TGCGCCAGCAGCCAAGTGCAAGGGGGTTACTATGGCTACACCTTC.

The CDR3 DNA sequence: TGTGCCACCACCCCGGCGGGGGGCGTCTATGGCTACACCTTC. Translating gives CATTPAGGVYGYTF. The genes are TRBV18 and TRBJ1-2; weak D call: TRBD1 (6 bases). Germline loops: CDR1 KGHSH, CDR2 LQKENI. The CDR3 length is 14 residues. V lost 10 bases, J lost 4 bases, and 19 bases lay in between.

The CDR3 sequence: CASSPGQGPRGRNEQFF. The CDR3 DNA reads TGTGCCAGCAGCCCCGGACAGGGTCCCCGAGGGCGCAATGAGCAGTTCTTC. The chain links TRBV13 to TRBJ2-1; 8 bases map to TRBD1. The CDR3 is 17 residues long. The junction had 15 bases not matched to a gene; V was cut back by 5 bases and J by 6 bases. From germline, CDR1 is PRHDT and CDR2 FYEKMQ (reference sequence).

This clone was observed a single time. The J gene is TRBJ2-7, the V gene TRBV9, with 13 bases fitting TRBD2. Germline V gene sequence: CDR1 SGDLS, CDR2 YYNGEE. The V gene end was trimmed by 4 bases and the J gene end by 4 bases; junction bases not matched to a gene: 5. This CDR3 contains 15 residues. CDR3 in amino acids: CASSPTSGRVYEQYF. The CDR3 DNA reads TGTGCCAGCAGCCCCACTAGCGGGAGGGTGTACGAGCAGTACTTC. The whole variable domain, remainder taken from reference TRBV9 and TRBJ2-7, is DSGVTQTPKHLITATGQRVTLRCSPRSGDLSVYWYQQSLDQGLQFLIQYYNGEERAKGNILERFSAQQFPDLHSELNLSSLELGDSALYFCASSPTSGRVYEQYFGPGTRLTVT.

The chain carries TRBV7-8 and TRBJ2-7, with 7 bases aligning to TRBD1. The germline V gene has CDR1 SGHVS and CDR2 FQNEAQ. This CDR3 spans 15 amino acids. The V segment lost 4 bases and the J segment 3 bases; nucleotides outside the gene matches: 9. CDR3 in DNA: TGTGCCAGCAGCTCACAGGGGTTTAGTATCTACGAGCAGTACTTC. This encodes CASSSQGFSIYEQYF.

The table lists this clone with a few counts. V usage is TRBV9 and J usage is TRBJ1-2, with no clear D. Trimming stripped 3 bases from V and 4 bases from J, with 4 bases between. Germline V gene lookup returns CDR1 SGDLS and CDR2 YYNGEE. The CDR3 is 11 amino acids. CDR3 sequence reads: CASSAVYGYTF. CDR3 DNA: TGTGCCAGCAGCGCTGTCTATGGCTACACCTTC.

The chain recombines TRBV6-5 with TRBJ2-5; weak D call: TRBD1 (6 bases). The DNA end is a closer match to TRBJ2-7, so the J assignment may be wrong. The CDR3 spans 14 residues. CDR1 is MNHEY and CDR2 is SVGAGI in the germline V gene. In nucleotides, the CDR3 is TGTGCCAGCAGTCAGATGACAGGTGCCTACGAGCAGTACTTC. Protein product: CASSQMTGAYEQYF.

This chain uses TRBV7-9 with TRBJ1-1; tentatively, D is TRBD1 (5 bases). V lost 9 bases to trimming and J lost 2 bases, with 10 bases between them. This CDR3 comprises 12 residues. Germline V gene data show CDR1 as SEHNR and CDR2 as FQNEAQ (reference sequence). CDR3 sequence reads: CASIGQNTEAFF. For the CDR3, the DNA is TGTGCCAGTATCGGACAAAACACTGAAGCTTTCTTT.

The chain recombines TRBV7-9 with TRBJ1-1; TRBD1 aligns across 7 bases. The length of the CDR3 is 12 residues. Per germline, CDR1 SEHNR and CDR2 FQNEAQ (reference sequence). V lost 3 bases, J lost 11 bases, and 6 bases stayed unmatched. CDR3 region: CASSFLTGWAFF. The CDR3 DNA follows: TGTGCCAGCAGCTTCTTGACAGGGTGGGCTTTCTTT.

This clone was found a few times. CDR3 nucleotides: TGTGCCAGCAGCCCAGGGACAGGGCATGAGCAGTTCTTC. Translation gives CASSPGTGHEQFF. The chain carries TRBV7-2 and TRBJ2-1; TRBD1 matches 9 bases. V dropped 5 bases and J dropped 8; count of bases not matched to a gene: 4. Germline V gene data show CDR1 as SGHTA and CDR2 as FQGNSA. CDR3 length: 13 amino acids. The whole variable domain, filled in from reference TRBV7-2 and TRBJ2-1, reads GAGVSQSPSNKVTEKGKDVELRCDPISGHTALYWYRQSLGQGLEFLIYFQGNSAPDKSGLPSDRFSAERTGGSVSTLTIQRTQQEDSAVYLCASSPGTGHEQFFGPGTRLTVL.

The rearrangement links TRBV9 to TRBJ2-2; 7 nucleotides match TRBD1. J was trimmed by 1 base and V by 3 bases; bases with no gene match: 6. There are 16 residues in the CDR3. CDR1 and CDR2 from the germline V gene are SGDLS and YYNGEE. The CDR3 here is CASSAPGTENTGELFF. The DNA for the CDR3 is TGTGCCAGCAGCGCACCAGGGACAGAGAACACCGGGGAGCTGTTTTTT.

This clone came up a few times. A far larger clone is off by one base, so a read error is likely. The CDR3 nucleotides are TGTGCCAGCAGCCAAGTGTGGGCAGGGTATAACGAGCAGTACTTC. Amino acids: CASSQVWAGYNEQYF. The chain couples TRBV11-2 to TRBJ2-7, with D possibly matching TRBD1 (5 bases). V was clipped by 5 bases and J by 5 bases, with 19 bases between them. Per the germline V gene, CDR1 is SGHAT and CDR2 is FQNNGV. The CDR3 runs 15 residues.

The rearrangement joins TRBV27 to TRBJ2-5; 8 bases are shared with TRBD1. The J call is doubtful: the DNA matches TRBJ2-7 better. There are 13 residues in the CDR3. Germline values: CDR1 MNHEY, CDR2 SMNVEV (reference sequence). The chain's CDR3 is CASSSTGAYEQYF. CDR3 DNA: TGTGCCAGCAGTTCGACAGGGGCTTACGAGCAGTACTTC.

The chain couples TRBV5-4 to TRBJ1-1; D is perhaps TRBD1 (6 bases). The CDR3 is made up of 13 amino acids. From germline, CDR1 is SGHNT and CDR2 YYREEE (reference sequence). Trimming pared 4 bases from V and 1 base from J, leaving 8 bases between. The CDR3 coding sequence is TGTGCCAGCAGCGGGGACACGAACACTGAAGCTTTCTTT. Protein sequence: CASSGDTNTEAFF.

The V call is TRBV27, the J call TRBJ1-4, with TRBD1 as a possible D gene (6 bases). Per germline, CDR1 MNHEY and CDR2 SMNVEV (reference sequence). The CDR3 loop spans 14 amino acids. The germline V and J ends were trimmed by 4 bases and 7 bases, with 13 bases remaining between them. CDR3 in amino acids: CASSSTGYREKLFF. As DNA, the CDR3 is TGTGCCAGCAGTTCTACAGGGTATCGTGAAAAACTGTTTTTT.

J is TRBJ2-1 and V is TRBV30; D may be TRBD1 (6 bases). V was clipped by 3 bases and J by 0 bases, with 15 bases between them. The CDR3 loop spans 16 amino acids. The germline CDR1 and CDR2 sequences are GTSNPN and SVGIG (reference sequence). Here the CDR3 reads CAWSQGQTTSYNEQFF. The CDR3 bases are TGTGCCTGGAGCCAAGGACAGACCACCTCCTACAATGAGCAGTTCTTC. Supplemented by reference TRBV30 and TRBJ2-1, the full variable domain reads SQTIHQWPATLVQPVGSPLSLECTVEGTSNPNLYWYRQAAGRGLQLLFYSVGIGQISSEVPQNLSASRPQDRQFILSSKKLLLSDSGFYLCAWSQGQTTSYNEQFFGPGTRLTVL.

The genes are TRBV29-1 and TRBJ1-5, with D tentatively TRBD1 (6 bases). The germline V and J ends were trimmed by 4 bases and 9 bases, with 13 bases remaining between them. This CDR3 is built from 12 residues. CDR1 SQVTM and CDR2 ANQGSEA come from the germline V gene. The CDR3 region has the DNA TGCAGCGTTGGGGACAACGAGTGGCCCCAGCATTTT. This codes for CSVGDNEWPQHF. The variable domain in full, with the rest retrieved from reference TRBV29-1 and TRBJ1-5, is SAVISQKPSRDICQRGTSLTIQCQVDSQVTMMFWYRQQPGQSLTLIATANQGSEATYESGFVIDKFPISRPNLTFSTLTVSNMSPEDSSIYLCSVGDNEWPQHFGDGTRLSIL.

The chain combines TRBV7-9 with TRBJ1-2, with D maybe TRBD1 (5 bases). Looked up from germline, CDR1 is SEHNR and CDR2 is FQNEAQ (reference sequence). Trimming shortened V by 3 bases and J by 2 bases, and 7 bases separated the two germline ends. The CDR3 has 13 residues. The CDR3 reads CASSFTGNYGYTF. The CDR3 DNA follows: TGTGCCAGCAGCTTTACAGGAAACTATGGCTACACCTTC.

This chain uses TRBV30 with TRBJ1-5, with 9 bases identical to TRBD1. CDR1 and CDR2 (germline): GTSNPN, SVGIG (reference sequence). The junction had 5 bases not matched to a gene; V was cut back by 2 bases and J by 6 bases. The CDR3 spans 14 residues. The DNA of the CDR3 is TGTGCCTGGAGTAGCGGGACAGGGTTTCAGCCCCAGCATTTT. Protein product: CAWSSGTGFQPQHF.